This TCR beta chain was sequenced for a study of cytomegalovirus exposure and HLA in healthy donors. Findings of the study overall: A later analysis, which compared TCR beta chains of equal frequency, found the HLA-associated ones more clonally expanded.

A note on this clone: Its target is not known.

PCR used 60 Vbeta primers and 13 Jbeta primers. Only in-frame clones appear in the TCRdb table, and some are missing; sequencing was by immunoSEQ multiplex PCR. The sample contains roughly 130,000 clones, around 72% of which appear only once. After removal of 0 bases from V and 7 bases from J, the junction contained 7 bases not matched to a gene. Germline V gene data show CDR1 as SGDLS and CDR2 as YYNGEE. This CDR3 comprises 16 residues. This clonotype was obtained from a human donor in good health. The V gene is TRBV9, the J gene TRBJ1-6; 7 positions match TRBD1. Sequencing was done on a sample of PBMCs. The CDR3 region has the DNA TGTGCCAGCAGCGTAGAAGGGACAGCAAAAAATTCACCCCTCCACTTT. It codes for CASSVEGTAKNSPLHF.